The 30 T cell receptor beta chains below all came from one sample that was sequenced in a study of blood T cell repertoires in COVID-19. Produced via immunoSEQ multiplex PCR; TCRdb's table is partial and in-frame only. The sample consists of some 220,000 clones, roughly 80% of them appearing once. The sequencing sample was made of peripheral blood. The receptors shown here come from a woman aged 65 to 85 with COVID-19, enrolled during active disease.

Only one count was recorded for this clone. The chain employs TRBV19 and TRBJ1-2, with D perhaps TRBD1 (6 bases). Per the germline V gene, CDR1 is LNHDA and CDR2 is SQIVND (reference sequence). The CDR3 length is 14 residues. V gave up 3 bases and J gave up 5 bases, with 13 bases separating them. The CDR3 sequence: CASSIPSQGYGYTF. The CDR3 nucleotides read TGTGCCAGTAGTATCCCCTCACAGGGATATGGCTACACCTTC.

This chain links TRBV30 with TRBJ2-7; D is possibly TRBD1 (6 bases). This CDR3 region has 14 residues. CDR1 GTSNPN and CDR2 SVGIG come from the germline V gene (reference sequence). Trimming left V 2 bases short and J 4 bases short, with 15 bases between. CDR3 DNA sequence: TGTGCCTGGAGTTCGTTCTTGAGGGGGTACGAGCAGTACTTC. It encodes CAWSSFLRGYEQYF.

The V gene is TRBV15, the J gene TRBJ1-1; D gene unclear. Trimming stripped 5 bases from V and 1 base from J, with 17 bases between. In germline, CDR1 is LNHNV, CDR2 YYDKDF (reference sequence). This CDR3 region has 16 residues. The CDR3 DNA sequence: TGTGCCACCAGCCCAAGAATAGGACGGGGGAACACTGAAGCTTTCTTT. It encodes CATSPRIGRGNTEAFF.

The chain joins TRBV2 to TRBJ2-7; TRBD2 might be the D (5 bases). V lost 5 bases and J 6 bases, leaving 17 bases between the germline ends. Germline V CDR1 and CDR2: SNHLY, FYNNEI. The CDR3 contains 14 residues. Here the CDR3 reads CASSPGVGTREQYF. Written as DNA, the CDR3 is TGTGCCAGCAGTCCCGGGGTGGGTACACGCGAGCAGTACTTC.

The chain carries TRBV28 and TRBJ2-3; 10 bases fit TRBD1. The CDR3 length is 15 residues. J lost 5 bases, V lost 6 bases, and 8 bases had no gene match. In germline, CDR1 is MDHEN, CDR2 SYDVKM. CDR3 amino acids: CASSLPDRGKDTQYF. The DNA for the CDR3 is TGTGCCAGCAGCCTTCCGGACAGGGGGAAAGATACGCAGTATTTT.

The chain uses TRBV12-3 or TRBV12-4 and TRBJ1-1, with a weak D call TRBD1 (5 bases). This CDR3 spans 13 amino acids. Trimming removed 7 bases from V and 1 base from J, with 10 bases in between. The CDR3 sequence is CASTPTANTEAFF. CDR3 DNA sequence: TGTGCCAGCACCCCGACAGCGAACACTGAAGCTTTCTTT.

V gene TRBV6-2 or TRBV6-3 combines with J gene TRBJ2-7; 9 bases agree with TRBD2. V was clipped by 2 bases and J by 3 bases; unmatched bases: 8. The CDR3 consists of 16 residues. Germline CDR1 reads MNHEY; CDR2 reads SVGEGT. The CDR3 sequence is CASSYGSGRSVYEQYF. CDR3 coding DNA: TGTGCCAGCAGTTACGGGAGCGGGAGGTCCGTCTACGAGCAGTACTTC.

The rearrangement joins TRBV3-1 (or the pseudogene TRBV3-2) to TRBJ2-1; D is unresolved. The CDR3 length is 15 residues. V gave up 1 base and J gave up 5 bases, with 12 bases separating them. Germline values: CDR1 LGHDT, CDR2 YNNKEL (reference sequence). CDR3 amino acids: CASSQVRPANNEQFF. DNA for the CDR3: TGTGCCAGCAGCCAAGTGAGGCCGGCAAACAATGAGCAGTTCTTC.

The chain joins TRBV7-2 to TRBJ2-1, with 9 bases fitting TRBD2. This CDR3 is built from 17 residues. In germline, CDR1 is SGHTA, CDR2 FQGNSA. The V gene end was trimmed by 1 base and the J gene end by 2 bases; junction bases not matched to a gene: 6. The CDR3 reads CASSLGGGRVAYNEQFF. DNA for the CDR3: TGTGCCAGCAGCTTAGGTGGCGGGAGGGTAGCCTACAATGAGCAGTTCTTC. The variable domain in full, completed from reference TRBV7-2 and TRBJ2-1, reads GAGVSQSPSNKVTEKGKDVELRCDPISGHTALYWYRQSLGQGLEFLIYFQGNSAPDKSGLPSDRFSAERTGGSVSTLTIQRTQQEDSAVYLCASSLGGGRVAYNEQFFGPGTRLTVL.

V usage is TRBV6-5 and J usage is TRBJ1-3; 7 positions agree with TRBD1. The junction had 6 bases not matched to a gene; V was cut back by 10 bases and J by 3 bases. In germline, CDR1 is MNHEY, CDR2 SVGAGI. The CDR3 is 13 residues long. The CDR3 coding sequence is TGTGCCACACAGGGGAGTTTTGGAAACACCATATATTTT. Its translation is CATQGSFGNTIYF.

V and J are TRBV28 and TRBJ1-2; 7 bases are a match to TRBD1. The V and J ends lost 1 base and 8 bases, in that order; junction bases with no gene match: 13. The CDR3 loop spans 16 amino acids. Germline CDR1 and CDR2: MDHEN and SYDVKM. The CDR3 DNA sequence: TGTGCCAGCAGTTTATTCTTTCGAGAGGGGGCCCTGGGCTACACCTTC. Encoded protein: CASSLFFREGALGYTF.

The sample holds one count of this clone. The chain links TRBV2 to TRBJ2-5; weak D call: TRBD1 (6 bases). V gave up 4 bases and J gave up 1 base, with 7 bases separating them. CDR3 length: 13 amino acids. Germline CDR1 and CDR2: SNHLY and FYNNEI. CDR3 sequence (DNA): TGTGCCAGCAGTGGGACAGTCCAAGAGACCCAGTACTTC. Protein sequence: CASSGTVQETQYF. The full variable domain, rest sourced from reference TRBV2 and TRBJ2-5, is EPEVTQTPSHQVTQMGQEVILRCVPISNHLYFYWYRQILGQKVEFLVSFYNNEISEKSEIFDDQFSVERPDGSNFTLKIRSTKLEDSAMYFCASSGTVQETQYFGPGTRLLVL.

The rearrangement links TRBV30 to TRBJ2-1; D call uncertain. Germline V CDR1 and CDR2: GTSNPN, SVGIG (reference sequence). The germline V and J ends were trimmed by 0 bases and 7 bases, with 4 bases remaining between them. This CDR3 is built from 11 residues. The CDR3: CAWSVLNEQFF. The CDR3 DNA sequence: TGTGCCTGGAGTGTACTGAATGAGCAGTTCTTC.

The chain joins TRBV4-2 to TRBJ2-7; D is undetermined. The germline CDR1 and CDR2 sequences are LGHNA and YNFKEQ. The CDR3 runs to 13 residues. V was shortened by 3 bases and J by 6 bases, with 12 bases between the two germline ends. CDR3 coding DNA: TGTGCCAGCAGCCAGAGTGGCGGCGGCGAGCAGTACTTC. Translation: CASSQSGGGEQYF.

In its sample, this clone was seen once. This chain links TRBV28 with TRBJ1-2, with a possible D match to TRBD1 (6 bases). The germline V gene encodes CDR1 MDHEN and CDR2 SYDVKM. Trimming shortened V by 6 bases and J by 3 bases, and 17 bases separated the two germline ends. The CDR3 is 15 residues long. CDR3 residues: CASRPVGTGHYGYTF. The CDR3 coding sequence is TGTGCCAGCAGACCCGTGGGCACAGGGCACTATGGCTACACCTTC.

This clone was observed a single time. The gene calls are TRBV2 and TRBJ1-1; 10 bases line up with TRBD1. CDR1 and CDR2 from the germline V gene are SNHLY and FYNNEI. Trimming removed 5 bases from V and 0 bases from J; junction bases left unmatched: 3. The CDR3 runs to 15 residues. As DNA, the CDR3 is TGTGCCAGCAGTCGACAGGGGGCGATGAACACTGAAGCTTTCTTT. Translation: CASSRQGAMNTEAFF.

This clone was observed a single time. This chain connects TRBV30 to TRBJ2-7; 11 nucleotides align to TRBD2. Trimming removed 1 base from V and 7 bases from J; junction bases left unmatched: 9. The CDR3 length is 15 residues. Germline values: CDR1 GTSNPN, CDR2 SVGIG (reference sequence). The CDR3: CAWSALAGGLGEQYF. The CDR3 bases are TGTGCCTGGAGTGCCCTAGCGGGAGGCCTGGGTGAGCAGTACTTC.

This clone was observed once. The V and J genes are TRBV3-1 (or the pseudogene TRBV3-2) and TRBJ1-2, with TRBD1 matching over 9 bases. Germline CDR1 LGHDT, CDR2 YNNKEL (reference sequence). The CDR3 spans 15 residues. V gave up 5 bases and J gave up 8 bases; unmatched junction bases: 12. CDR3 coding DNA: TGTGCCAGCAGCAAGCAAGGGACAGGGCCCAGAGGCTACACCTTC. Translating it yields CASSKQGTGPRGYTF.

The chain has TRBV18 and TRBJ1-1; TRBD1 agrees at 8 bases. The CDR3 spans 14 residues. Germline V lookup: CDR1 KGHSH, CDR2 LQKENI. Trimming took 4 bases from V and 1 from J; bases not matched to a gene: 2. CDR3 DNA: TGTGCCAGCTCACGGGACAGGAGGAACACTGAAGCTTTCTTT. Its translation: CASSRDRRNTEAFF.

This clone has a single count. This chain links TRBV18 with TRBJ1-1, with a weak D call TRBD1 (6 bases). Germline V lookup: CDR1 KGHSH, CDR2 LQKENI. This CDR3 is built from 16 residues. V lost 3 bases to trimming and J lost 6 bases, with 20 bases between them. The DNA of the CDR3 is TGTGCCAGCTCACCCCTAGGAGCAGGGGCATTCTCTGAAGCTTTCTTT. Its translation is CASSPLGAGAFSEAFF.

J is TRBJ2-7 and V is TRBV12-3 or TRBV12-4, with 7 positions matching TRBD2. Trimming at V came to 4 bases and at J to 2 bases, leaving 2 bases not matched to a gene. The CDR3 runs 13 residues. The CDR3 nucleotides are TGTGCCAGCAGTTCTGGGACTACCTACGAGCAGTACTTC. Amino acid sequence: CASSSGTTYEQYF.

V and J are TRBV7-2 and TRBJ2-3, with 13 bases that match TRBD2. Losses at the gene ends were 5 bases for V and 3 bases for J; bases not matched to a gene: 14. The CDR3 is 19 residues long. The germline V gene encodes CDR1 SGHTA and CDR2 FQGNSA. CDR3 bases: TGTGCCAGCAGCGTGACACTAGCGGGAGGGTTTCCGGGGACAGATACGCAGTATTTT. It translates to CASSVTLAGGFPGTDTQYF.

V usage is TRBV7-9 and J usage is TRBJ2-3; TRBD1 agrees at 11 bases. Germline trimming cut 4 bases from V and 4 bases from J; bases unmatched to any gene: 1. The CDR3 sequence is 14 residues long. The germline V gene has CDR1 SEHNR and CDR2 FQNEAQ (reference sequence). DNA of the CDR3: TGTGCCAGCAGCTGGGGACAGGGGGCAGATACGCAGTATTTT. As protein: CASSWGQGADTQYF.

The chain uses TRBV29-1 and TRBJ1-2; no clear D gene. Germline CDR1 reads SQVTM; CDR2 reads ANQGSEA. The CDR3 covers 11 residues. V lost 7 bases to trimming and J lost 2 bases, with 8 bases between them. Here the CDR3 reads CSGQENYGYTF. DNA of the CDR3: TGCAGCGGGCAAGAAAACTATGGCTACACCTTC.

CDR3 amino acids: CASSLSGNSPLHF. The DNA of the CDR3 is TGTGCCAGCAGCTTGTCGGGAAATTCACCCCTCCACTTT. The rearrangement joins TRBV5-6 to TRBJ1-6; D gene uncertain. Germline values: CDR1 SGHDT, CDR2 YYEEEE. The CDR3 has 13 amino acids. V lost 1 base to trimming and J lost 7 bases, with 6 bases between them.

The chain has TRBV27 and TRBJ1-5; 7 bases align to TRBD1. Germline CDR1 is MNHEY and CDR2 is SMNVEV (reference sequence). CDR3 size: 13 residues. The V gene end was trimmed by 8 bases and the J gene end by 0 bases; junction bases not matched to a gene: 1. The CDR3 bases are TGTGCCAGCGGGACAGTTAGCAATCAGCCCCAGCATTTT. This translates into CASGTVSNQPQHF.

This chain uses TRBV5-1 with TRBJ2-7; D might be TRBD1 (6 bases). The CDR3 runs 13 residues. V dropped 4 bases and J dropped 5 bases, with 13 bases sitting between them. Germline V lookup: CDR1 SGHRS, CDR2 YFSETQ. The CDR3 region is CASSPRGMNEQYF. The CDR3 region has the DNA TGCGCCAGCAGCCCCAGGGGTATGAACGAGCAGTACTTC.

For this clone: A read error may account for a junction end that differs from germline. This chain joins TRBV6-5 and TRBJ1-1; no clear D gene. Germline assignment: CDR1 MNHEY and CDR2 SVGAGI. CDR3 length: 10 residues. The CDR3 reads CASTYTEAFF. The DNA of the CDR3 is TGTGCCAGCACTTACACTGAAGCTTTCTTT.

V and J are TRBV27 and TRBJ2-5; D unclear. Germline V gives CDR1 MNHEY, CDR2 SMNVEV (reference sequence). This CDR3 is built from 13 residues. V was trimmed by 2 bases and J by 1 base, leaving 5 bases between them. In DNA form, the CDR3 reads TGTGCCAGCAGTTTAAGAGTCCAAGAGACCCAGTACTTC. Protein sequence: CASSLRVQETQYF.

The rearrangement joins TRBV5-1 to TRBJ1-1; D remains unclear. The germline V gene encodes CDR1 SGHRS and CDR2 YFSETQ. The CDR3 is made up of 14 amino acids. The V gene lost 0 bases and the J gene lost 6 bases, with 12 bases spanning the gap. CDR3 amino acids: CASSLAQERAEAFF. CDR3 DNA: TGCGCCAGCAGCTTGGCGCAAGAGAGGGCTGAAGCTTTCTTT.